The rows below give T cell receptor beta chains drawn from one sample of a study of vaccination and CD4 T cells after COVID-19. These TCRs' antigens remain unknown. TCRdb called the PCR reads again in MiXCR, with one record for every CDR3 protein. The data contain approximately 17,000 distinct CDR3 sequences, about 56% of them singletons. The material sequenced was CD4+ T cells from blood, cultured in vitro, taken before SARS-CoV-2 vaccination. The receptors shown here come from a human donor who had recovered from COVID-19. The CDR3 runs from the conserved cysteine through the conserved F or W. The D gene is left open where the match is weak. Not all rows give a size; the values are once, few, many and, for expanded clones, a class.

j_call: TRBJ2-3; cdr3_length: 16; d_call: -; v_call: TRBV7-9; clone_size: few; cdr3_nt: TGTGCCAGCAGCTTAGTGGTCGACGGTGCCACAGATACGCAGTATTTT; cdr3_aa: CASSLVVDGATDTQYF
j_call: TRBJ1-3; cdr3_length: 12; d_call: -; v_call: TRBV2; clone_size: -; cdr3_nt: TGTGCCAGCAGGATAACTGGAAACACCATATATTTT; cdr3_aa: CASRITGNTIYF
j_call: TRBJ2-7; cdr3_length: 13; d_call: TRBD2; v_call: TRBV20-1; clone_size: few; cdr3_nt: TGCGTAGGACTAGCGGGAGGTGGGAACGAGCAGTACTTC; cdr3_aa: CVGLAGGGNEQYF
j_call: TRBJ2-5; cdr3_length: 13; d_call: -; v_call: TRBV28; clone_size: -; cdr3_nt: TGTGCCAGCGGCCAACCAACGGTAGAGACCCAGTACTTC; cdr3_aa: CASGQPTVETQYF
j_call: TRBJ1-5; cdr3_length: 12; d_call: -; v_call: TRBV19; clone_size: few; cdr3_nt: TGTGCCAGTAAGTTCGGGGATCAGCCCCAGCATTTT; cdr3_aa: CASKFGDQPQHF
j_call: TRBJ2-5; cdr3_length: 17; d_call: TRBD2; v_call: TRBV7-8; clone_size: -; cdr3_nt: TGTGCCAGCAGCTTAGCGAGGGGGCTAGCGGGAGCTGAGACCCAGTACTTC; cdr3_aa: CASSLARGLAGAETQYF
j_call: TRBJ1-6; cdr3_length: 17; d_call: TRBD1; v_call: TRBV6-2/TRBV6-3; clone_size: -; cdr3_nt: TGTGCCAGCAGTAAATCCCGGGACAGGGGAATACATTCACCCCTCCACTTT; cdr3_aa: CASSKSRDRGIHSPLHF
j_call: TRBJ2-1; cdr3_length: 15; d_call: -; v_call: TRBV28; clone_size: -; cdr3_nt: TGTGCCAGCAGTTGGGCCTCCGGGACTCCCAATGAGCAGTTCTTC; cdr3_aa: CASSWASGTPNEQFF
j_call: TRBJ2-2; cdr3_length: 15; d_call: -; v_call: TRBV7-3; clone_size: -; cdr3_nt: TGTGCCAGCAGCACCGTAGGCTTTCCGACCGGGGAGCTGTTTTTT; cdr3_aa: CASSTVGFPTGELFF
j_call: TRBJ2-7; cdr3_length: 15; d_call: TRBD1; v_call: TRBV20-1; clone_size: -; cdr3_nt: TGCAGTGCTAGAGTCCAGCCCCGACAGGGCTACGAGCAGTACTTC; cdr3_aa: CSARVQPRQGYEQYF
j_call: TRBJ2-1; cdr3_length: 15; d_call: -; v_call: TRBV27; clone_size: -; cdr3_nt: TGTGCCAGCAGCGGTAGGGAGTTCAAGTACAATGAGCAGTTCTTC; cdr3_aa: CASSGREFKYNEQFF
j_call: TRBJ2-3; cdr3_length: 17; d_call: TRBD2; v_call: TRBV7-8; clone_size: -; cdr3_nt: TGTGCCAGCAGCTTACGGCCGGTGGGCGGGAGGACAGATACGCAGTATTTT; cdr3_aa: CASSLRPVGGRTDTQYF
j_call: TRBJ2-5; cdr3_length: 14; d_call: -; v_call: TRBV20-1; clone_size: -; cdr3_nt: TGCAGTGCTAGTCGAGCGGGTGGGGGAGAGACCCAGTACTTC; cdr3_aa: CSASRAGGGETQYF
j_call: TRBJ2-3; cdr3_length: 11; d_call: -; v_call: TRBV19; clone_size: once; cdr3_nt: TGTGCCAGTAGTATGGGAGATACGCAGTATTTT; cdr3_aa: CASSMGDTQYF
j_call: TRBJ2-2; cdr3_length: 15; d_call: -; v_call: TRBV7-9; clone_size: -; cdr3_nt: TGTGCCAGCAGCTTTCGCGGGAAGAACACCGGGGAGCTGTTTTTT; cdr3_aa: CASSFRGKNTGELFF
j_call: TRBJ2-3; cdr3_length: 15; d_call: -; v_call: TRBV5-4; clone_size: -; cdr3_nt: TGTGCCAGCAGCTTCTCCGGGCAGGGCACAGATACGCAGTATTTT; cdr3_aa: CASSFSGQGTDTQYF
j_call: TRBJ2-7; cdr3_length: 16; d_call: -; v_call: TRBV7-8; clone_size: -; cdr3_nt: TGTGCCAGCAGCTTAGGCAGGCTAGGCTCATCCTACGAGCAGTACTTC; cdr3_aa: CASSLGRLGSSYEQYF
j_call: TRBJ2-3; cdr3_length: 14; d_call: TRBD2; v_call: TRBV6-4; clone_size: -; cdr3_nt: TGTGCCAGCAGTGACTCGCGGGAGACAGATACGCAGTATTTT; cdr3_aa: CASSDSRETDTQYF
j_call: TRBJ2-7; cdr3_length: 15; d_call: -; v_call: TRBV27; clone_size: few; cdr3_nt: TGTGCCAGCAGTTTTAGGGGGGCGCGAAATGGCGAGCAGTACTTC; cdr3_aa: CASSFRGARNGEQYF
j_call: TRBJ1-1; cdr3_length: 14; d_call: -; v_call: TRBV25-1; clone_size: -; cdr3_nt: TGTGCCAGCAGTGTTCGGGCGGGGACCACTGAAGCTTTCTTT; cdr3_aa: CASSVRAGTTEAFF
j_call: TRBJ1-2; cdr3_length: 15; d_call: -; v_call: TRBV20-1; clone_size: -; cdr3_nt: TGCAGTGCTAGAGACAGGGCACCTGGGAACTTTGGCTACACCTTC; cdr3_aa: CSARDRAPGNFGYTF
j_call: TRBJ2-2; cdr3_length: 17; d_call: TRBD2; v_call: TRBV6-1; clone_size: once; cdr3_nt: TGTGCCAGCAATGGGGTGAGCGGGAGGACGAACACCGGGGAGCTGTTTTTT; cdr3_aa: CASNGVSGRTNTGELFF
j_call: TRBJ1-1; cdr3_length: 15; d_call: -; v_call: TRBV6-1; clone_size: -; cdr3_nt: TGTGCCAGCAGTGAATTGGGCAGGGCGAGCACTGAAGCTTTCTTT; cdr3_aa: CASSELGRASTEAFF
j_call: TRBJ1-1; cdr3_length: 16; d_call: TRBD1; v_call: TRBV15; clone_size: -; cdr3_nt: TGTGCCACCAGCAGAGAAACAGGGGCCCTGAACACTGAAGCTTTCTTT; cdr3_aa: CATSRETGALNTEAFF
j_call: TRBJ2-2; cdr3_length: 15; d_call: -; v_call: TRBV28; clone_size: -; cdr3_nt: TGTGCCAGCAGTCCCGGGACACTGAACACCGGGGAGCTGTTTTTT; cdr3_aa: CASSPGTLNTGELFF
j_call: TRBJ1-2; cdr3_length: 12; d_call: TRBD1; v_call: TRBV20-1; clone_size: few; cdr3_nt: TGCAGTGCTAGGGTTCAGGGGGAAGGCTACACCTTC; cdr3_aa: CSARVQGEGYTF
j_call: TRBJ1-1; cdr3_length: 16; d_call: -; v_call: TRBV7-9; clone_size: -; cdr3_nt: TGTGCCAGCAGCCCCGGGATTATCACCTCGAACACTGAAGCTTTCTTT; cdr3_aa: CASSPGIITSNTEAFF
j_call: TRBJ2-1; cdr3_length: 14; d_call: -; v_call: TRBV10-3; clone_size: -; cdr3_nt: TGTGCCATCAGTGACGCTAGCGTATACAATGAGCAGTTCTTC; cdr3_aa: CAISDASVYNEQFF
j_call: TRBJ2-1; cdr3_length: 15; d_call: TRBD1; v_call: TRBV7-8; clone_size: -; cdr3_nt: TGTGCCAGCAGCGTGGACAGGGATATCTACAATGAGCAGTTCTTC; cdr3_aa: CASSVDRDIYNEQFF
j_call: TRBJ1-6; cdr3_length: 12; d_call: -; v_call: TRBV27; clone_size: few; cdr3_nt: TGTGCCAGCAGTGGCTACATTTCACCCCTCCACTTT; cdr3_aa: CASSGYISPLHF
j_call: TRBJ2-3; cdr3_length: 14; d_call: TRBD2; v_call: TRBV2; clone_size: -; cdr3_nt: TGTGCCAGCCAGACTAGCGCCTCCACAGATACGCAGTATTTT; cdr3_aa: CASQTSASTDTQYF
j_call: TRBJ2-7; cdr3_length: 12; d_call: -; v_call: TRBV28; clone_size: -; cdr3_nt: TGTGCCAGCACTGGGGATTCCTACGAGCAGTACTTC; cdr3_aa: CASTGDSYEQYF
j_call: TRBJ2-5; cdr3_length: 13; d_call: -; v_call: TRBV2; clone_size: few; cdr3_nt: TGTGCCAGCAGTGAAAGTCAGCAAGAGACCCAGTACTTC; cdr3_aa: CASSESQQETQYF
j_call: TRBJ2-3; cdr3_length: 16; d_call: TRBD1; v_call: TRBV28; clone_size: -; cdr3_nt: TGTGCCAGCAGTCCCGCAGGGGGTTTTCTAGCAGATACGCAGTATTTT; cdr3_aa: CASSPAGGFLADTQYF
j_call: TRBJ2-2; cdr3_length: 15; d_call: TRBD1; v_call: TRBV25-1; clone_size: few; cdr3_nt: TGTGCCAGCAGTGCTAGGGACAGGAACACCGGGGAGCTGTTTTTT; cdr3_aa: CASSARDRNTGELFF
j_call: TRBJ2-7; cdr3_length: 14; d_call: TRBD1; v_call: TRBV19; clone_size: once; cdr3_nt: TGTGCCAGTAGTATTCCGGGACAGAGCTACGAGCAGTACTTC; cdr3_aa: CASSIPGQSYEQYF
j_call: TRBJ2-3; cdr3_length: 14; d_call: -; v_call: TRBV2; clone_size: -; cdr3_nt: TGTGCCAGCAGTGAAGCGCTTGTAACAGATACGCAGTATTTT; cdr3_aa: CASSEALVTDTQYF
j_call: TRBJ1-5; cdr3_length: 16; d_call: -; v_call: TRBV20-1; clone_size: -; cdr3_nt: TGCAGTGCTAGAGATCCGTCTGGATTCAGCAATCAGCCCCAGCATTTT; cdr3_aa: CSARDPSGFSNQPQHF
j_call: TRBJ2-5; cdr3_length: 14; d_call: TRBD1; v_call: TRBV11-1; clone_size: once; cdr3_nt: TGTGCCAGCAGCCCGAGACAGGGGCGGGAGACCCAGTACTTC; cdr3_aa: CASSPRQGRETQYF
j_call: TRBJ2-2; cdr3_length: 17; d_call: TRBD2; v_call: TRBV6-2/TRBV6-3; clone_size: -; cdr3_nt: TGTGCCAGCAGACCGGAATTAGCGGGAGGGATCACCGGGGAGCTGTTTTTT; cdr3_aa: CASRPELAGGITGELFF
j_call: TRBJ2-2; cdr3_length: 15; d_call: -; v_call: TRBV21-1; clone_size: -; cdr3_nt: TGTGCCACCACTACAAGTGGATCGGGATCCGGGGAGCTGTTTTTT; cdr3_aa: CATTTSGSGSGELFF
j_call: TRBJ2-5; cdr3_length: 16; d_call: TRBD1; v_call: TRBV7-8; clone_size: -; cdr3_nt: TGTGCCAGCAGCTTAGTAGGGGACAGGGTAAAGGAGACCCAGTACTTC; cdr3_aa: CASSLVGDRVKETQYF
j_call: TRBJ2-7; cdr3_length: 14; d_call: -; v_call: TRBV19; clone_size: -; cdr3_nt: TGTGCCAGTAGTATTTTGGGACAAACCTACGAGCAGTACTTC; cdr3_aa: CASSILGQTYEQYF